This T cell receptor beta chain comes out of a study of T cell responses to AZD1222 COVID-19 vaccine (dated by TCRdb to the early 2020s). Regarding the complete study: AZD1222 recipients given second doses at about 4 weeks or at about 12 weeks were pooled, since spike-specific TCR depth and breadth were not found to differ between the two schedules. TCR sequencing covered approximately 230 trial participants: 200 to 210 given two doses of AZD1222 and about 26 given two doses of MenACWY control vaccine. Enrollment into the trials was organized by age into subgroups of 18-55, 56-69 and 70-plus years, and those subgroups contained about 160, 30 and 59 TCR-sequenced participants, respectively. The paper as a whole reports these results and caveats: Participants were mostly white British, with more females than males. The authors suggested clonal diversity may have been underestimated. After two AZD1222 doses, spike-specific TCR breadth and depth were significantly higher than at day 0 and than in MenACWY recipients. Vaccine-associated CD4 TCRs spanned the whole spike protein, with dominant responses in regions 160-218 and 743-854. Because no samples from the day 14 peak response were available, repertoires could be characterized only after the peak T cell response. Reportedly, close to half of the unique spike-specific TCRs recognized epitopes lying outside the regions that are mutated in the B.1.351 and B.1.1.7 variants. In the small 56-69-year group, the increase in depth fell short of significance, most likely because of low power. Conclusions about previously exposed vaccinees were limited because only six AZD1222 recipients were SARS-CoV-2 seropositive at baseline.

In regard to this clone: Its antigen is unknown. The input lacks base qualities; no much larger clone sits a single base away. Other nucleotide sequences from this sample produce the same CDR3.

Explained via the paper, the time point label denotes: baseline before first vaccination. Vaccinee samples were obtained from the UK trials COV001 and COV002, which included a single-blind randomized controlled phase 2/3 trial of AZD1222 (ChAdOx1 nCoV-19) in healthy adults. For TCRbeta chain sequencing, PBMC samples were collected from trial participants at day 0 and at day 28 after the second dose. The CDR3 regions of human TCRbeta chains were analyzed by immunosequencing. In the authors' own workflow: TCRs in the repertoires were compared against a reference library of SARS-CoV-2-specific TCRs that had been generated with the MIRA antigen-specificity platform. Breadth was defined as the fraction of unique TCRs that were SARS-CoV-2-associated, and depth was defined as the fraction of total T cells that were SARS-CoV-2-associated. Each spike-specific TCR was assigned to its reactive spike region and to a CD4 or CD8 class using the MIRA data. Log10-transformed breadth and depth values were compared by one-way ANOVA with Sidak's multiple comparisons tests. This immuneACCESS table, as held by TCRdb, lists in-frame sequences with V and J called but not all clones. Of the missing ones, under half trace to an unresolved V gene in checked studies; the others have no known cause. The V and J calls and the clone size are those of that table, but D and trimming were determined from the DNA. This sample has some 99,000 clones in its table, and around 87% of those were observed once. Of the sample, approximately 4.7% falls within the top ten clones.

The specimen comprised peripheral blood, sampled on day 0 of AZD1222 vaccination. The TCR was taken from an adult in good health.

The CDR3 loop reads CAWRGTGGVSYGYTF. Read as DNA, the sequence is TGTGCCTGGCGGGGGACAGGGGGGGTGAGCTATGGCTACACCTTC. The chain is made from TRBV30 and TRBJ1-2, and TRBD1 aligns with 11 junction nucleotides. The junction shows trimming of 5 bases on V and 4 bases on J, and the gene matches do not reach 9 bases of it. The cysteine opens and the phenylalanine closes a CDR3 of 15 amino acids. Only the CDR3 DNA stays, 45 bases, in frame from base 1. CDR1 and CDR2 (GTSNPN, SVGIG) derive from the germline V gene (reference sequence).